What follows are 17 T cell receptor beta chains derived from one specimen sequenced in a study of blood T cell repertoires in COVID-19. The repertoire was sequenced with immunoSEQ multiplex PCR; TCRdb's copy has only in-frame clones and lacks some. The table includes some 110,000 clones, about four fifths detected once. The sample consisted of peripheral blood. These receptors all come from a man aged 60 to 75 with acute or convalescent COVID-19.

The chain joins TRBV4-1 to TRBJ1-2, with TRBD1 as a possible D gene (6 bases). Germline V gene lookup returns CDR1 MGHRA and CDR2 YSYEKL. V lost 6 bases to trimming and J lost 4 bases, with 21 bases between them. This CDR3 has 16 residues. CDR3 amino acids: CASRQPSRGPRYGYTF. For the CDR3, the DNA is TGCGCCAGCAGACAACCAAGCAGGGGCCCACGCTATGGCTACACCTTC.

The V and J genes are TRBV11-2 and TRBJ1-2; D ambiguous. CDR1 SGHAT and CDR2 FQNNGV come from the germline V gene. Trimming left V 2 bases short and J 2 bases short, with 12 bases between. The CDR3 contains 15 residues. The CDR3 is CASSLNGDGNYGYTF. In DNA, the CDR3 is TGTGCCAGCAGCTTAAACGGGGATGGAAACTATGGCTACACCTTC. Full variable domain (outside the CDR3, taken from reference TRBV11-2 and TRBJ1-2): EAGVAQSPRYKIIEKRQSVAFWCNPISGHATLYWYQQILGQGPKLLIQFQNNGVVDDSQLPKDRFSAERLKGVDSTLKIQPAKLEDSAVYLCASSLNGDGNYGYTFGSGTRLTVV.

J is TRBJ2-3 and V is TRBV7-2; 10 nucleotides agree with TRBD2. Germline loops: CDR1 SGHTA, CDR2 FQGNSA. With V trimmed by 0 bases and J by 6 bases, 9 bases remained unmatched. This CDR3 is 17 amino acids long. Written as DNA, the CDR3 is TGTGCCAGCAGCTTAGCATCTAGCGGGAGTTGGATGGATACGCAGTATTTT. Its translation is CASSLASSGSWMDTQYF.

The sample holds one count of this clone. The V gene is TRBV7-9, the J gene TRBJ1-1; 7 nucleotides agree with TRBD1. Trimming took 4 bases from V and 8 from J; bases not matched to a gene: 10. CDR1 is SEHNR and CDR2 is FQNEAQ in the germline V gene (reference sequence). The CDR3 runs to 14 residues. The chain's CDR3 is CASSSTRDSSEAFF. DNA for the CDR3: TGTGCCAGCAGCTCAACCCGGGACAGCTCGGAAGCTTTCTTT.

This chain connects TRBV5-4 to TRBJ2-3, with 7 bases fitting TRBD2. J lost 2 bases, V lost 4 bases, and 13 bases had no gene match. The germline V gene has CDR1 SGHNT and CDR2 YYREEE (reference sequence). This CDR3 has 17 residues. CDR3 sequence (DNA): TGTGCCAGCAGCCCCCGCCGGGGCGGGGGTCCCACAGATACGCAGTATTTT. Protein product: CASSPRRGGGPTDTQYF.

In this sample, this clone turned up once. This chain connects TRBV20-1 to TRBJ2-3; TRBD2 might be the D (6 bases). Trimming pared 3 bases from V and 3 bases from J, leaving 10 bases between. Germline loops: CDR1 DFQATT, CDR2 SNEGSKA (reference sequence). CDR3 length: 13 amino acids. This CDR3 reads CSASAGGTDTQYF. The CDR3, as DNA: TGCAGTGCTAGTGCTGGGGGGACAGATACGCAGTATTTT.

The chain uses TRBV5-1 and TRBJ1-4; TRBD1 might be the D (5 bases). The CDR3 length is 14 residues. The germline V gene encodes CDR1 SGHRS and CDR2 YFSETQ. Trimming took 7 bases from V and 2 from J, leaving 12 bases between them. CDR3 protein: CASRQGWTNEKLFF. Here the CDR3 DNA reads TGCGCCAGCCGCCAGGGATGGACTAATGAAAAACTGTTTTTT. Full variable domain (remainder filled in from reference TRBV5-1 and TRBJ1-4): KAGVTQTPRYLIKTRGQQVTLSCSPISGHRSVSWYQQTPGQGLQFLFEYFSETQRNKGNFPGRFSGRQFSNSRSEMNVSTLELGDSALYLCASRQGWTNEKLFFGSGTQLSVL.

The V and J genes are TRBV5-1 and TRBJ1-5; D is perhaps TRBD1 (6 bases). The V end was cut by 0 bases, the J end by 5 bases, with 9 bases between. The CDR3 has 14 residues. Germline V lookup: CDR1 SGHRS, CDR2 YFSETQ. The CDR3 sequence is CASSLEAGDQPQHF. The DNA of the CDR3 is TGCGCCAGCAGCTTGGAGGCAGGGGATCAGCCCCAGCATTTT. Looking up the rest from reference TRBV5-1 and TRBJ1-5 gives the full variable domain: KAGVTQTPRYLIKTRGQQVTLSCSPISGHRSVSWYQQTPGQGLQFLFEYFSETQRNKGNFPGRFSGRQFSNSRSEMNVSTLELGDSALYLCASSLEAGDQPQHFGDGTRLSIL.

The rearrangement uses TRBV29-1 and TRBJ1-1; D possibly corresponds to TRBD1 (6 bases). This CDR3 is 13 amino acids long. Germline V gene data show CDR1 as SQVTM and CDR2 as ANQGSEA. V shed 7 bases and J shed 0 bases, with 12 bases lying between them. For the CDR3, the DNA is TGCAGCGCCCGGACAGAGATGAACACTGAAGCTTTCTTT. It codes for CSARTEMNTEAFF.

The chain uses TRBV19 and TRBJ2-1; the D gene is possibly TRBD1 (6 bases). Germline lookup yields CDR1 LNHDA and CDR2 SQIVND (reference sequence). The CDR3 runs to 13 residues. The V end was cut by 1 base, the J end by 7 bases, with 8 bases between. CDR3 in amino acids: CASSIGDRNEQFF. The CDR3 DNA reads as TGTGCCAGTAGTATAGGTGACAGGAATGAGCAGTTCTTC.

This clone was recorded a few times. The V gene is TRBV19, the J gene TRBJ2-6, with 9 bases aligning to TRBD1. J was trimmed by 0 bases and V by 8 bases; bases with no gene match: 2. The CDR3 sequence is 15 residues long. Germline CDR1 reads LNHDA; CDR2 reads SQIVND (reference sequence). The CDR3: CASRQGVSGANVLTF. The CDR3 DNA follows: TGTGCCAGTCGACAGGGGGTCTCTGGGGCCAACGTCCTGACTTTC.

V is TRBV5-1 and J is TRBJ2-1; 9 bases fit TRBD1. The germline V gene encodes CDR1 SGHRS and CDR2 YFSETQ. This CDR3 spans 17 amino acids. J gave up 0 bases and V 2 bases, and 6 bases lay outside the gene matches. The CDR3 DNA reads TGCGCCAGCAGCTTTAACAGGGGGCAGAGCTCCTACAATGAGCAGTTCTTC. Its translation is CASSFNRGQSSYNEQFF.

The chain uses TRBV6-6 and TRBJ2-7; 9 bases match TRBD1. This CDR3 region has 17 residues. Germline V gene data show CDR1 as MNHNY and CDR2 as SVGAGI (reference sequence). The trim removed 5 bases at V and 0 bases at J, leaving 11 bases unmatched. The CDR3, as DNA: TGTGCCAGCAGTCCCGGGACAGGGTTTAGCGACTCCTACGAGCAGTACGTC. It specifies CASSPGTGFSDSYEQYV.

The chain employs TRBV12-5 and TRBJ2-1; D is perhaps TRBD1 (6 bases). V lost 7 bases to trimming and J lost 10 bases, with 23 bases between them. The germline CDR1 and CDR2 sequences are LGHNT and FRNRAP. The CDR3 totals 15 residues. The DNA for the CDR3 is TGTGCTAGTGTGGGGGCGGGCAGGGGTTCGAAAGAGCAGTTCTTC. This gives the protein CASVGAGRGSKEQFF.

This chain links TRBV28 with TRBJ2-3; TRBD1 might be the D (6 bases). Trimming took 3 bases from V and 1 from J, leaving 14 bases between them. Germline assignment: CDR1 MDHEN and CDR2 SYDVKM. The CDR3 loop spans 16 amino acids. The CDR3 here is CASSFPQGSRTDTQYF. CDR3 nucleotide sequence: TGTGCCAGCAGTTTCCCCCAGGGGAGTCGCACAGATACGCAGTATTTT.

The CDR3 here is CASSTGTSPGDEQFF. Written as DNA, the CDR3 is TGCGCCAGCAGCACCGGGACCTCGCCGGGGGATGAGCAGTTCTTC. The chain uses TRBV5-1 and TRBJ2-1, with a weak D call TRBD2 (6 bases). The length of the CDR3 is 15 residues. The V end lost 4 bases, the J end lost 8 bases, and 19 bases lay between the germline ends. Germline V gene sequence: CDR1 SGHRS, CDR2 YFSETQ.

DNA of the CDR3: TGTGCCAGCGGACTAGGGGGAAGAGATGAGCAGTTCTTC. This sequence encodes CASGLGGRDEQFF. The chain joins TRBV7-2 to TRBJ2-1, with D perhaps matching TRBD2 (7 bases). The V gene's germline CDR1 is SGHTA and CDR2 FQGNSA. The CDR3 runs to 13 residues. Trimming stripped 8 bases from V and 8 bases from J, with 16 bases between.